The 31 T cell receptor beta chains given below trace back to one sample, sequenced in a study of response to subunit inactivated influenza vaccine. One entry per CDR3 protein results from TCRdb running MiXCR on the RT-PCR reads. Here the sample spans under 200,000 distinct CDR3 sequences, approximately 11% being singletons. This sample comprised CD8+ T cells sorted from PBMCs, obtained around 25 months after vaccination. The receptors derive from a man in his fifties or sixties who received an inactivated influenza vaccine.

CDR3 in amino acids: CASSQEDRSPGYEQYF. CDR3 DNA sequence: TGTGCCAGCAGCCAAGAGGACAGGTCCCCTGGGTACGAGCAGTACTTC. V gene TRBV4-2 combines with J gene TRBJ2-7; 7 bases line up with TRBD1. CDR3 length: 16 amino acids. V was clipped by 0 bases and J by 4 bases; unmatched bases: 9. Germline CDR1 reads LGHNA; CDR2 reads YNFKEQ.

This clonotype showed up just a few times. The chain employs TRBV5-1 and TRBJ2-2, with 9 bases lining up with TRBD2. CDR3 length: 19 residues. CDR1 SGHRS and CDR2 YFSETQ come from the germline V gene. The ends lost 1 base at V and 3 bases at J; junction bases unmatched: 13. CDR3 nucleotide sequence: TGCGCCAGCAGCTTGCTCTGGCGGGAGGGCCAGTTCGACACCGGGGAGCTGTTTTTT. This gives the protein CASSLLWREGQFDTGELFF.

The chain recombines TRBV20-1 with TRBJ2-7; D is ambiguous. This CDR3 spans 14 amino acids. Trimming stripped 3 bases from V and 3 bases from J, with 15 bases between. CDR1 and CDR2 from the germline V gene are DFQATT and SNEGSKA (reference sequence). CDR3 protein: CSASFRGLHYEQYF. CDR3 coding DNA: TGCAGTGCTAGTTTTCGCGGCCTACACTACGAGCAGTACTTC.

This clonotype was seen a few times. The DNA of the CDR3 is TGTGCCAGCAGTGAGTACACTGAAGCTTTCTTT. This encodes CASSEYTEAFF. The chain employs TRBV25-1 and TRBJ1-1; the D is unclear. The CDR3 has 11 residues. The V gene lost 3 bases and the J gene lost 3 bases, with 2 bases spanning the gap. CDR1 is MGHDK, CDR2 SYGVNS, per germline.

This clonotype was recorded a few times. The chain is built from TRBV13 and TRBJ2-3, with D perhaps assigned TRBD1 or TRBD2 (5 bases each). CDR1 and CDR2 from the germline V gene are PRHDT and FYEKMQ (reference sequence). V dropped 4 bases and J dropped 9 bases, with 14 bases sitting between them. The CDR3 covers 13 residues. The CDR3 DNA is TGTGCCAGCAGCTATGGTCTAGGGGAGACGCAGTATTTT. Its translation is CASSYGLGETQYF.

This clonotype was counted only a few times. The V and J genes are TRBV9 and TRBJ2-2; the match to TRBD2 covers 12 bases. After removal of 3 bases from V and 1 base from J, the junction contained 4 bases not matched to a gene. The CDR3 is 17 residues long. CDR1 and CDR2 (germline): SGDLS, YYNGEE. Here the CDR3 reads CASSARLAGVNTGELFF. The CDR3 coding sequence is TGTGCCAGCAGCGCCCGACTAGCGGGGGTGAACACCGGGGAGCTGTTTTTT.

The chain is built from TRBV12-3 or TRBV12-4 and TRBJ2-1; perhaps TRBD2 as D (7 bases). The V and J ends lost 8 bases and 4 bases respectively, with 18 bases between them. CDR3 size: 15 residues. Written as DNA, the CDR3 is TGTGCCAGCGGGTGGGGGGGCATAAGGTACAATGAGCAGTTCTTC. It encodes CASGWGGIRYNEQFF.

This clonotype was counted between two and nine times. The genes are TRBV11-2 and TRBJ2-2; 7 nucleotides line up with TRBD1. The CDR3 runs to 12 residues. The J segment lost 6 bases and the V segment lost 5 bases, leaving 0 bases of the junction unmatched. Germline V gene data show CDR1 as SGHAT and CDR2 as FQNNGV. The CDR3 DNA follows: TGTGCCAGCAGCCAGGGGGCCGGGGAGCTGTTTTTT. It yields the protein CASSQGAGELFF. Supplemented by reference TRBV11-2 and TRBJ2-2, the full variable domain reads EAGVAQSPRYKIIEKRQSVAFWCNPISGHATLYWYQQILGQGPKLLIQFQNNGVVDDSQLPKDRFSAERLKGVDSTLKIQPAKLEDSAVYLCASSQGAGELFFGEGSRLTVL.

The chain links TRBV29-1 to TRBJ2-3, with a weak D call TRBD1 (5 bases). The CDR3 has 12 amino acids. V was pared by 4 bases and J by 2 bases, with 7 bases between. Germline-derived CDR1 and CDR2 are SQVTM and ANQGSEA. The CDR3 loop reads CSVAGFTDTQYF. CDR3 in DNA: TGCAGCGTTGCAGGGTTCACAGATACGCAGTATTTT.

This clonotype was detected ten times or more. The V gene is TRBV20-1, the J gene TRBJ1-1; 7 positions agree with TRBD1. The junction had 7 bases not matched to a gene; V was cut back by 3 bases and J by 3 bases. CDR3 size: 14 residues. Germline values: CDR1 DFQATT, CDR2 SNEGSKA (reference sequence). CDR3 residues: CSARPTGTYTEAFF. CDR3 DNA: TGCAGTGCTAGGCCGACAGGGACCTACACTGAAGCTTTCTTT.

This clonotype was observed a few times. The chain couples TRBV7-9 to TRBJ2-3, with 10 positions matching TRBD2. The CDR3 has 15 residues. Losses at the gene ends were 5 bases for V and 2 bases for J; bases not matched to a gene: 4. Germline V gene lookup returns CDR1 SEHNR and CDR2 FQNEAQ (reference sequence). The CDR3 is CASSHLAGDTDTQYF. The CDR3 DNA reads TGTGCCAGCAGCCATCTAGCGGGGGACACAGATACGCAGTATTTT.

The chain joins TRBV13 to TRBJ2-2; the D gene is possibly TRBD2 (5 bases). The CDR3 is made up of 15 amino acids. Germline lookup yields CDR1 PRHDT and CDR2 FYEKMQ (reference sequence). Trimming removed 2 bases at V and 3 bases at J, with 10 bases between. CDR3 in DNA: TGTGCCAGCAGCTTACGGACTGGACACACCGGGGAGCTGTTTTTT. Amino acids: CASSLRTGHTGELFF.

The chain joins TRBV10-1 to TRBJ2-2; TRBD1 matches 7 bases. The CDR3 spans 17 residues. V trimming: 0 bases; J trimming: 5 bases; junction bases outside the gene matches: 9. Germline V gene sequence: CDR1 WNHNN, CDR2 SYGVQD (reference sequence). In DNA form, the CDR3 reads TGCGCCAGCAGTGAGTCGCAGGGGGTCGGGTCGACCGGGGAGCTGTTTTTT. Translation: CASSESQGVGSTGELFF.

This clonotype appeared a few times. The chain couples TRBV3-1 to TRBJ2-7; 7 bases are a match to TRBD2. Germline loops: CDR1 LGHDT, CDR2 YNNKEL (reference sequence). This CDR3 spans 15 amino acids. V lost 0 bases to trimming and J lost 7 bases; unmatched junction nucleotides: 9. The CDR3 loop reads CASSQDLAVGGEQYF. In DNA, the CDR3 is TGTGCCAGCAGCCAAGACCTCGCCGTGGGGGGGGAGCAGTACTTC.

This clonotype has ten or more counts. The rearrangement uses TRBV20-1 and TRBJ2-7; 11 bases line up with TRBD2. J gave up 0 bases and V 0 bases, and 10 bases lay outside the gene matches. The CDR3 is 18 residues long. In germline, CDR1 is DFQATT, CDR2 SNEGSKA (reference sequence). As DNA, the CDR3 is TGCAGTGCTAGAGATTTTGGGCTAGCGGGGGGCCCCTCCTACGAGCAGTACTTC. Amino acids: CSARDFGLAGGPSYEQYF.

This clonotype came up a few times. This chain connects TRBV30 to TRBJ2-7; D is unclear. The germline V and J ends were trimmed by 0 bases and 3 bases, with 12 bases remaining between them. In germline, CDR1 is GTSNPN, CDR2 SVGIG (reference sequence). The CDR3 has 14 amino acids. The CDR3 spells CAWSVLGRIYEQYF. CDR3 bases: TGTGCCTGGAGTGTACTTGGCAGAATCTACGAGCAGTACTTC.

The chain carries TRBV15 and TRBJ1-2; D call uncertain. The CDR3 runs to 13 residues. Germline loops: CDR1 LNHNV, CDR2 YYDKDF (reference sequence). Trimming removed 4 bases at V and 0 bases at J, with 6 bases between. The chain's CDR3 is CATSTTPNYGYTF. For the CDR3, the DNA is TGTGCCACCAGCACGACCCCTAACTATGGCTACACCTTC.

The sample holds a few counts of this clonotype. This rearrangement joins TRBV6-5 to TRBJ2-5; tentatively, D is TRBD1 (5 bases). The CDR3 runs to 15 residues. The V and J ends lost 2 bases and 4 bases respectively, with 14 bases between them. Germline V lookup: CDR1 MNHEY, CDR2 SVGAGI. CDR3 nucleotides: TGTGCCAGCAGTTACAAAGGGGTCGTACGAGAGACCCAGTACTTC. Its translation: CASSYKGVVRETQYF.

This clonotype has a handful of counts. The chain carries TRBV6-2 or TRBV6-3 and TRBJ2-5, with 11 nucleotides matching TRBD1. This CDR3 is 17 amino acids long. Germline values: CDR1 MNHEY, CDR2 SVGEGT. Trimming took 2 bases from V and 3 from J; bases not matched to a gene: 8. The CDR3 nucleotides are TGTGCCAGCAGTTACACTCCGGGACAGGGGGACGAAGAGACCCAGTACTTC. This codes for CASSYTPGQGDEETQYF.

V and J are TRBV15 and TRBJ2-7; 9 bases map to TRBD1. Trimming took 0 bases from V and 5 from J; bases not matched to a gene: 8. CDR1 and CDR2 from the germline V gene are LNHNV and YYDKDF (reference sequence). This CDR3 comprises 16 residues. In nucleotides, the CDR3 is TGTGCCACCAGCAGAGATATGGGGGACAGGGCCGACGAGCAGTACTTC. Translating it yields CATSRDMGDRADEQYF.

In its sample, this clonotype was seen many times. J is TRBJ2-7 and V is TRBV28; D is possibly TRBD2 (6 bases). CDR3 length: 13 amino acids. Germline V gene sequence: CDR1 MDHEN, CDR2 SYDVKM. V lost 3 bases and J lost 5, with 11 bases in between. The CDR3 nucleotides read TGTGCCAGCAGTTTTTATGCGGGGAACGAGCAGTACTTC. Protein sequence: CASSFYAGNEQYF. The entire variable domain, with the rest obtained from reference TRBV28 and TRBJ2-7, is as follows: DVKVTQSSRYLVKRTGEKVFLECVQDMDHENMFWYRQDPGLGLRLIYFSYDVKMKEKGDIPEGYSVSREKKERFSLILESASTNQTSMYLCASSFYAGNEQYFGPGTRLTVT.

This clonotype occurred many times. The J gene is TRBJ2-7, the V gene TRBV12-3 or TRBV12-4; maybe TRBD1 (5 bases). Trimming cost V 1 base and J 0 bases, with 7 bases left between them. This CDR3 contains 14 residues. CDR3 sequence reads: CASSLGQNSYEQYF. CDR3 bases: TGTGCCAGCAGTTTAGGACAGAACTCCTACGAGCAGTACTTC.

The chain has TRBV7-2 and TRBJ2-2; D is possibly TRBD2 (5 bases). In germline, CDR1 is SGHTA, CDR2 FQGNSA. Trimming removed 5 bases from V and 4 bases from J, with 20 bases in between. The CDR3 totals 17 residues. CDR3 coding DNA: TGTGCCAGCAGCGTACACCTCAATGGACTCCTCACCGGGGAGCTGTTTTTT. Amino acids: CASSVHLNGLLTGELFF.

The chain joins TRBV11-2 to TRBJ2-1; D unresolved. V gave up 3 bases and J gave up 5 bases, with 8 bases separating them. Germline loops: CDR1 SGHAT, CDR2 FQNNGV. This CDR3 has 13 amino acids. The CDR3 region has the DNA TGTGCCAGCAGCTTGACTCGCGACAATGAGCAGTTCTTC. Encoded protein: CASSLTRDNEQFF.

The rearrangement joins TRBV5-6 to TRBJ1-2; 7 bases align to TRBD1. This CDR3 is 14 amino acids long. Germline V lookup: CDR1 SGHDT, CDR2 YYEEEE. J was trimmed by 8 bases and V by 6 bases; bases with no gene match: 13. In nucleotides, the CDR3 is TGTGCCAGCACCACGCCGACAGGGTTAAGCGGCTACACCTTC. This encodes CASTTPTGLSGYTF.

The CDR3, as DNA: TGTGCCAGCAGCCAAGGACGGGGACTTCAAGAGACCCAGTACTTC. Translating gives CASSQGRGLQETQYF. The rearrangement joins TRBV4-2 to TRBJ2-5, with TRBD2 as a possible D gene (6 bases). V gave up 1 base and J gave up 2 bases, with 11 bases separating them. Germline assignment: CDR1 LGHNA and CDR2 YNFKEQ. This CDR3 contains 15 residues.

This clonotype was counted only a few times. The V and J genes are TRBV2 and TRBJ1-1; 7 bases are shared with TRBD1. CDR3 length: 12 amino acids. Per germline, CDR1 SNHLY and CDR2 FYNNEI. Trimming removed 11 bases from V and 7 bases from J; junction bases left unmatched: 10. The CDR3 loop is CAGNDREHEAFF. CDR3 bases: TGTGCCGGAAATGACAGGGAGCATGAAGCTTTCTTT.

This clonotype was counted a few times. The CDR3 DNA is TGCGCCAGCAGCCAAGGGACAATCTACGAGCAGTACTTC. Amino acids: CASSQGTIYEQYF. This sequence joins TRBV4-3 and TRBJ2-7, with a tentative D call TRBD1 (5 bases). Looked up from germline, CDR1 is LGHNA and CDR2 is YSLEER. With 1 base removed from V and 3 bases from J, the gap between germline ends came to 7 bases. This CDR3 has 13 amino acids.

V usage is TRBV7-9 and J usage is TRBJ2-5; D possibly matches TRBD1 or TRBD2 (5 bases each). Trimming removed 5 bases from V and 4 bases from J, with 17 bases in between. CDR1 and CDR2 from the germline V gene are SEHNR and FQNEAQ (reference sequence). The CDR3 sequence is 15 residues long. The CDR3 DNA sequence: TGTGCCAGCAGCCCGTCTCAGACCGGGGCAGAGACCCAGTACTTC. This sequence encodes CASSPSQTGAETQYF.

This clonotype was seen ten or more times. The V gene is TRBV25-1, the J gene TRBJ1-2, with a tentative D call TRBD1 (5 bases). Trimming took 5 bases from V and 8 from J, leaving 12 bases between them. In germline, CDR1 is MGHDK, CDR2 SYGVNS. This CDR3 contains 12 residues. CDR3 in DNA: TGTGCCAGCAGTTCACCAGGGAGCGGCTACACCTTC. Its protein is CASSSPGSGYTF.

This clonotype showed up many times. This chain joins TRBV7-9 and TRBJ2-7; 8 bases fit TRBD1. This CDR3 is built from 14 residues. V shed 5 bases and J 1 base; nucleotides not matched to a gene: 4. Germline loops: CDR1 SEHNR, CDR2 FQNEAQ (reference sequence). CDR3 nucleotides: TGTGCCAGCAGCCCAAGGACAGGGTCCTACGAGCAGTACTTC. This gives the protein CASSPRTGSYEQYF.